The sequence of this TCR beta chain was determined in a study of CD8 T cells in ankylosing spondylitis. This clonotype was recorded at least ten times. Antigen specificity is unknown. General study results and limits: Some motif variants had been reported before (in reactive arthritis synovial fluid and blood). There was a TCR beta motif, made of eight highly homologous variants, that appeared characteristic of ankylosing spondylitis blood. Clones linked with disease were CD8+ and fairly uncommon in the peripheral blood. The clones that were linked to disease were reported to be significantly enriched in matched synovial fluid samples from ankylosing spondylitis patients.

Preparation of TCR beta libraries was done by quantitative 5'-RACE with molecular barcodes. One entry per CDR3 protein results from TCRdb running MiXCR on the 5' RACE reads. The repertoire includes some 400,000 distinct CDR3 sequences, 20% to 25% of them detected once, and 16% sits in the top ten. CDR1 SGHRS and CDR2 YFSETQ come from the germline V gene. The CDR3 is 14 residues long. V was shortened by 1 base and J by 6 bases, with 11 bases between the two germline ends. The rearrangement uses TRBV5-1 and TRBJ1-5; D not resolved. The TCR originated in a male donor with ankylosing spondylitis. The sample consisted of blood, either unsorted or a sorted T cell fraction (not recorded which). CDR3 protein: CASSLLGGSQPQHF. DNA for the CDR3: TGCGCCAGCAGCTTGCTGGGAGGAAGTCAGCCCCAGCATTTT.